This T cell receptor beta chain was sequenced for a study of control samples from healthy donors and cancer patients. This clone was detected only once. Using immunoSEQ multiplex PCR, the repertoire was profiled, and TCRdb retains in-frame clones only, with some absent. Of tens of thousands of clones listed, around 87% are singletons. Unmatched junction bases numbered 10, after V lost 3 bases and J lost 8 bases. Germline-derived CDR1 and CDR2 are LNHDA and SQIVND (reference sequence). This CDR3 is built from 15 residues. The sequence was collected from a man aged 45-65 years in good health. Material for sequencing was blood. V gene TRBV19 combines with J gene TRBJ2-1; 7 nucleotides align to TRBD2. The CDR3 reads CASSMTGGVIDEQFF. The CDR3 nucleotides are TGTGCCAGTAGTATGACGGGGGGAGTTATCGATGAGCAGTTCTTC.